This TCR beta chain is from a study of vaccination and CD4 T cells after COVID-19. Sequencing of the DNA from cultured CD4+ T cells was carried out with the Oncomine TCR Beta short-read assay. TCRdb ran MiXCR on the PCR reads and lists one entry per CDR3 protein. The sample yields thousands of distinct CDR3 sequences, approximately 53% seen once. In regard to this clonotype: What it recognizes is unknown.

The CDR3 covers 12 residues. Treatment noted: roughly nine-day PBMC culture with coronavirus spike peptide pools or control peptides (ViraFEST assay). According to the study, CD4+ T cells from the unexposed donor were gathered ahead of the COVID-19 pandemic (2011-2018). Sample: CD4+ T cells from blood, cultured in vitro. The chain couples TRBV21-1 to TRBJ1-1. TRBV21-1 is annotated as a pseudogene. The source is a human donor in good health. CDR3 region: CASSKSVPEAFF. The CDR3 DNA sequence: TGTGCCAGCAGCAAATCGGTGCCTGAAGCTTTCTTT.